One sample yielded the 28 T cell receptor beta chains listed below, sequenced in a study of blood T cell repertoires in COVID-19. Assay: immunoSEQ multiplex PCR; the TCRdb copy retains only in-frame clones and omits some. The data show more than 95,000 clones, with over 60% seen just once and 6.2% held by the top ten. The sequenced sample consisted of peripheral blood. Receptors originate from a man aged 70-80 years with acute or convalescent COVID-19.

Here the CDR3 reads CASSSARSSYGYTF. The DNA of the CDR3 is TGTGCCAGCAGCTCGGCGCGGTCAAGCTATGGCTACACCTTC. The V call is TRBV7-2, the J call TRBJ1-2; D is unclear. Germline loops: CDR1 SGHTA, CDR2 FQGNSA. The CDR3 length is 14 residues. V lost 4 bases to trimming and J lost 4 bases, with 13 bases between them.

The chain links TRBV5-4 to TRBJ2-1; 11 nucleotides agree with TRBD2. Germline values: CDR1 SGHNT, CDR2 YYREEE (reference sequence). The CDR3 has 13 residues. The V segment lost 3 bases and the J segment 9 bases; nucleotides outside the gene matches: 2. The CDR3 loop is CASSSLAGGEQFF. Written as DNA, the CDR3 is TGTGCCAGCAGCTCGCTAGCGGGGGGTGAGCAGTTCTTC.

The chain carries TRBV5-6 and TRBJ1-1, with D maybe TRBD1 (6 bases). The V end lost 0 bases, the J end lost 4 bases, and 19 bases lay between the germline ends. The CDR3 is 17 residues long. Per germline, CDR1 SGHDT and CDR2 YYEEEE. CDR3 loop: CASSLVKAGAVFTEAFF. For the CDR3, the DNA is TGTGCCAGCAGCTTGGTAAAGGCAGGGGCGGTGTTCACTGAAGCTTTCTTT.

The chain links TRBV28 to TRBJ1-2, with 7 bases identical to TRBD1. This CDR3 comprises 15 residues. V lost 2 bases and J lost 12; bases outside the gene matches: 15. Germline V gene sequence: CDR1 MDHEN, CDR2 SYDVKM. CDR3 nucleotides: TGTGCCAGCAGTTTAGATAGACAGGGCCCCAATAGAGACACCTTC. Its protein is CASSLDRQGPNRDTF.

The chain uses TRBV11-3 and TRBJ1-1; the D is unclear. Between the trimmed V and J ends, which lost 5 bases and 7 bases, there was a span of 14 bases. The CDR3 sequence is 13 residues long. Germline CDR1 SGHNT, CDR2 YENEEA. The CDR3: CASSHRFGGEAFF. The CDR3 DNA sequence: TGTGCCAGCAGCCACCGGTTTGGTGGTGAAGCTTTCTTT.

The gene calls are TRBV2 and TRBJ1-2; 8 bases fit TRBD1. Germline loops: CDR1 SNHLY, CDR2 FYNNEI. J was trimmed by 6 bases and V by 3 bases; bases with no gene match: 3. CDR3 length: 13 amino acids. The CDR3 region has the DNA TGTGCCAGCAGTGAGCAGGGGGCGGATGGCTACACCTTC. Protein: CASSEQGADGYTF. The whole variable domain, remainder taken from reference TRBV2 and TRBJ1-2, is EPEVTQTPSHQVTQMGQEVILRCVPISNHLYFYWYRQILGQKVEFLVSFYNNEISEKSEIFDDQFSVERPDGSNFTLKIRSTKLEDSAMYFCASSEQGADGYTFGSGTRLTVV.

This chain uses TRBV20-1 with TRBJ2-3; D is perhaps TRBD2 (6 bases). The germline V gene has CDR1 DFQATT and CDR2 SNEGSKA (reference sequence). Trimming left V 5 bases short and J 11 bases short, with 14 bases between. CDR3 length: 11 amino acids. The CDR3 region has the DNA TGCAGTGCTTGGCGGGAAAGGGGGCAGTATTTT. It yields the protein CSAWRERGQYF.

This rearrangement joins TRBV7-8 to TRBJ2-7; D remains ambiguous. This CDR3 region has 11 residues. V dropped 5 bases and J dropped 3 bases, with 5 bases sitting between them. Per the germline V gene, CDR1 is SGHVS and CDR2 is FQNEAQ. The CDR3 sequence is CASSASYEQYF. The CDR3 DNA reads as TGTGCCAGCAGCGCCAGCTACGAGCAGTACTTC. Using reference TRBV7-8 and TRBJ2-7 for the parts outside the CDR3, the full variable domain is GAGVSQSPRYKVAKRGQDVALRCDPISGHVSLFWYQQALGQGPEFLTYFQNEAQLDKSGLPSDRFFAERPEGSVSTLKIQRTQQEDSAVYLCASSASYEQYFGPGTRLTVT.

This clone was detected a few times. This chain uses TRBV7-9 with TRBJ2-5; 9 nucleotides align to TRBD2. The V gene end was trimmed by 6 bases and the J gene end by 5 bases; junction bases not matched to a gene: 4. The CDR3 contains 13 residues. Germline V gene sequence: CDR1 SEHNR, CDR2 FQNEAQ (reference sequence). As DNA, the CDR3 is TGTGCCAGCAGGGCGGGAGGGACGGAGACCCAGTACTTC. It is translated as CASRAGGTETQYF.

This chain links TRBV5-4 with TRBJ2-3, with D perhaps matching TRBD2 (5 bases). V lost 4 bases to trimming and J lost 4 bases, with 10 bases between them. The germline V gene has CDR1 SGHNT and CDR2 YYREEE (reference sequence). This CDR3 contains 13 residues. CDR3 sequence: CASSPSSPDTQYF. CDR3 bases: TGTGCCAGCAGCCCCTCTAGCCCAGATACGCAGTATTTT.

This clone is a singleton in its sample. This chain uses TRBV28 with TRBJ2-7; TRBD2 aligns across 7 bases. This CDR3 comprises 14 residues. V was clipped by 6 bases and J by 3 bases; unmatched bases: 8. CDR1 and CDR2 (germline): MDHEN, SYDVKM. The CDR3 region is CASREGTNLYEQYF. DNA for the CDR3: TGTGCCAGCAGAGAGGGGACTAACCTCTACGAGCAGTACTTC.

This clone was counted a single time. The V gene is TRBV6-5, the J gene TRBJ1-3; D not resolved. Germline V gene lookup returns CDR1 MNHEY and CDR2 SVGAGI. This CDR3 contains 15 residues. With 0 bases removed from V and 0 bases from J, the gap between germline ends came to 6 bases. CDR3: CASSYSRGSGNTIYF. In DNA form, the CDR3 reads TGTGCCAGCAGTTACTCGCGGGGCTCTGGAAACACCATATATTTT.

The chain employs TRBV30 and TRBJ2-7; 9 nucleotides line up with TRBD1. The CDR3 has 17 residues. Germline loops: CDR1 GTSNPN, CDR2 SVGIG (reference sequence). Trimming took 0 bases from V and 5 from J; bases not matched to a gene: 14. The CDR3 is CAWSVKLRDRGRNEQYF. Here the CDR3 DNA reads TGTGCCTGGAGTGTAAAACTGCGAGACAGGGGGAGGAACGAGCAGTACTTC.

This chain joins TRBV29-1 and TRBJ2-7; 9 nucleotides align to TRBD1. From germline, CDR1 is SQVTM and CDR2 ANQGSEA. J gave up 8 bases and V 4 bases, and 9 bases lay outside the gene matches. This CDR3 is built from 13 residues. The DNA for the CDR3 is TGCAGCGTTGGGGACAGGGCAGGATACAAGCAGTACTTC. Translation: CSVGDRAGYKQYF.

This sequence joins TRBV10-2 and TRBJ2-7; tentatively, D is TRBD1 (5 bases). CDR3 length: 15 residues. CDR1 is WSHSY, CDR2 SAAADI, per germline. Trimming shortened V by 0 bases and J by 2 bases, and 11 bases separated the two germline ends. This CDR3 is CASSESGQSAYEQYF. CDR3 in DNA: TGCGCCAGCAGTGAGTCGGGGCAAAGTGCCTACGAGCAGTACTTC.

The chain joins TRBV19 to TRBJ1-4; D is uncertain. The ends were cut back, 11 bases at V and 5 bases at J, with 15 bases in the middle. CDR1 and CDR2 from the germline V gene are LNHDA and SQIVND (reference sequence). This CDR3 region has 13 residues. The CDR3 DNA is TGTGCCGCATCGGGGTTCTCGAATGAAAAACTGTTTTTT. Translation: CAASGFSNEKLFF.

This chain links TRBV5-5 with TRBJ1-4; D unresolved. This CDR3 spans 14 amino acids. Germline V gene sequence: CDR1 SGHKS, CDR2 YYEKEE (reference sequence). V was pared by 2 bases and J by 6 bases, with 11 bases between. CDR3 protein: CASSFVEFDEKLFF. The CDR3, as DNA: TGTGCCAGCAGCTTCGTAGAGTTTGATGAAAAACTGTTTTTT. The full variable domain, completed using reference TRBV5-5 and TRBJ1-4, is DAGVTQSPTHLIKTRGQQVTLRCSPISGHKSVSWYQQVLGQGPQFIFQYYEKEERGRGNFPDRFSARQFPNYSSELNVNALLLGDSALYLCASSFVEFDEKLFFGSGTQLSVL.

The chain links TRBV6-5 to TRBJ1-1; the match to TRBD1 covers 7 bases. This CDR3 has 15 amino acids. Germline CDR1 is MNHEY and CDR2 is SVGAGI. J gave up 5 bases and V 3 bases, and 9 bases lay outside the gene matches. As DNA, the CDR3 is TGTGCCAGCAGTTATGGAGACAGGGTATGGACTGAAGCTTTCTTT. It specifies CASSYGDRVWTEAFF.

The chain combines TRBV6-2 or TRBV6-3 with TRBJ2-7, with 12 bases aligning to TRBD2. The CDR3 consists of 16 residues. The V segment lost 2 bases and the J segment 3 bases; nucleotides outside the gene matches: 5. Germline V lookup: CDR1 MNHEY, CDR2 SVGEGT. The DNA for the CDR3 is TGTGCCAGCAGTTACGATGTGGGACTAGCGGGCTACGAGCAGTACTTC. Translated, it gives CASSYDVGLAGYEQYF.

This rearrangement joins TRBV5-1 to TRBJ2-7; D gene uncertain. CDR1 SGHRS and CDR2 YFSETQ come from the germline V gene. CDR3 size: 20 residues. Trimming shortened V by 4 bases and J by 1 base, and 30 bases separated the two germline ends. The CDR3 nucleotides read TGCGCCAGCAGCCTCATGTCGGCTGGCGGCGGTACTTTTCCTTCCTACGAGCAGTACTTC. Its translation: CASSLMSAGGGTFPSYEQYF. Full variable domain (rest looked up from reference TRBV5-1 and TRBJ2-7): KAGVTQTPRYLIKTRGQQVTLSCSPISGHRSVSWYQQTPGQGLQFLFEYFSETQRNKGNFPGRFSGRQFSNSRSEMNVSTLELGDSALYLCASSLMSAGGGTFPSYEQYFGPGTRLTVT.

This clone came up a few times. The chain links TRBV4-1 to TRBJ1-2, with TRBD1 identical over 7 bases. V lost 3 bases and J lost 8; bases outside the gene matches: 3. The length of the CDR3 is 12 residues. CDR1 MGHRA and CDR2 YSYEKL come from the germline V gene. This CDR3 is CASSQTQGGYTF. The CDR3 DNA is TGCGCCAGCAGCCAGACACAGGGGGGCTACACCTTC.

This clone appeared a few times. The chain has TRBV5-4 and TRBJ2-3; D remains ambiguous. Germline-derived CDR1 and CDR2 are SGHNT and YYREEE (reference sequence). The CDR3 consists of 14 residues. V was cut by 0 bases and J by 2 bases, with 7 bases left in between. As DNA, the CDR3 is TGTGCCAGCAGCTTGGATGACAACACAGATACGCAGTATTTT. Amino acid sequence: CASSLDDNTDTQYF.

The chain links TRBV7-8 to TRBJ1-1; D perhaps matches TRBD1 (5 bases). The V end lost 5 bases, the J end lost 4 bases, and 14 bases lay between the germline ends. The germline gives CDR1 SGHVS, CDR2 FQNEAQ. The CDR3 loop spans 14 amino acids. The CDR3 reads CASSLSTGLTEAFF. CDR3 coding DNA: TGTGCCAGCAGCCTATCCACGGGACTCACTGAAGCTTTCTTT.

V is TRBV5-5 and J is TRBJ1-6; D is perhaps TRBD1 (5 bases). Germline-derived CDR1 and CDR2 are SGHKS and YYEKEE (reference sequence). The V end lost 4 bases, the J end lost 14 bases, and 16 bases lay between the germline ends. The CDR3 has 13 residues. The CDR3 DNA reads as TGTGCCAGCAGCCCTGGTGGGGGGGACTCCCTCCACTTT. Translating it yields CASSPGGGDSLHF.

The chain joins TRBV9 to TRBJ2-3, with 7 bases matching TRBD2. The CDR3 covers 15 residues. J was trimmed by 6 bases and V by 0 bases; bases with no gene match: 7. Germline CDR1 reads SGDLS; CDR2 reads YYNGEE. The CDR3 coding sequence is TGTGCCAGCAGCGTAGTTAACGGGGGGAGGGATACGCAGTATTTT. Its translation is CASSVVNGGRDTQYF.

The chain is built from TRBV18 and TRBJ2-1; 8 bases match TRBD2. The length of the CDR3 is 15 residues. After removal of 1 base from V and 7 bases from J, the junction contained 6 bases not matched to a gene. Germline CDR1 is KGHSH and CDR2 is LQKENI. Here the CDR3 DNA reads TGTGCCAGCTCACCACTCAGCGGGGGAAAAAATGAGCAGTTCTTC. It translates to CASSPLSGGKNEQFF.

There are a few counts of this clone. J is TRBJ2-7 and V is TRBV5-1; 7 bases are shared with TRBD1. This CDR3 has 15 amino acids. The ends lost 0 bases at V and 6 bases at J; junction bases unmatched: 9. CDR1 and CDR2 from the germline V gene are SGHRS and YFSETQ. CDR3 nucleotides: TGCGCCAGCAGCTTGGATTCCGGGACAGAAGGCGAGCAGTACTTC. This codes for CASSLDSGTEGEQYF. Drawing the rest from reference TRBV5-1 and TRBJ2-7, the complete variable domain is KAGVTQTPRYLIKTRGQQVTLSCSPISGHRSVSWYQQTPGQGLQFLFEYFSETQRNKGNFPGRFSGRQFSNSRSEMNVSTLELGDSALYLCASSLDSGTEGEQYFGPGTRLTVT.

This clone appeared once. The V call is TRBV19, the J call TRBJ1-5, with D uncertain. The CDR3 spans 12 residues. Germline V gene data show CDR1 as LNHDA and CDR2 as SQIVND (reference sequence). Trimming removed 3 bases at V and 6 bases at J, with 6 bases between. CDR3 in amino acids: CASSIPSQPQHF. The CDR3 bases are TGTGCCAGTAGTATTCCGAGTCAGCCCCAGCATTTT. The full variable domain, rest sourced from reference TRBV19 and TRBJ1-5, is DGGITQSPKYLFRKEGQNVTLSCEQNLNHDAMYWYRQDPGQGLRLIYYSQIVNDFQKGDIAEGYSVSREKKESFPLTVTSAQKNPTAFYLCASSIPSQPQHFGDGTRLSIL.